What follows are 10 T cell receptor beta chains derived from one specimen sequenced in a study of cytomegalovirus exposure and HLA in healthy donors. It was with 60 Vbeta and 13 Jbeta primers that the PCR ran. Measured with immunoSEQ multiplex PCR; TCRdb has only the in-frame clones, and not every one. The sample shows some 87,000 clones, roughly 79% of them seen only once. Specimen: PBMCs. The receptors shown here come from a middle-aged woman in good health and CMV-seropositive.

This chain uses TRBV5-1 with TRBJ1-1; D is undetermined. Trimming pared 3 bases from V and 0 bases from J, leaving 15 bases between. The CDR3 totals 16 residues. Germline V gene lookup returns CDR1 SGHRS and CDR2 YFSETQ. CDR3 residues: CASSSTQALVNTEAFF. The CDR3 DNA reads as TGCGCCAGCAGCTCAACCCAGGCATTGGTGAACACTGAAGCTTTCTTT.

This chain joins TRBV4-2 and TRBJ1-5; 8 bases are a match to TRBD1. The ends lost 0 bases at V and 7 bases at J; junction bases unmatched: 8. Looked up from germline, CDR1 is LGHNA and CDR2 is YNFKEQ. This CDR3 contains 16 residues. In nucleotides, the CDR3 is TGTGCCAGCAGCCAAGATGAGGACAGGGAGGACCAGCCCCAGCATTTT. Translation gives CASSQDEDREDQPQHF.

The genes are TRBV7-8 and TRBJ2-1; 8 nucleotides agree with TRBD2. The junction had 8 bases not matched to a gene; V was cut back by 5 bases and J by 8 bases. This CDR3 has 14 residues. Germline V gene data show CDR1 as SGHVS and CDR2 as FQNEAQ. DNA for the CDR3: TGTGCCAGCAGCCGCCGGGGAGCGGGAGATGAGCAGTTCTTC. It translates to CASSRRGAGDEQFF.

This sequence joins TRBV10-3 and TRBJ1-5; D ambiguous. Germline-derived CDR1 and CDR2 are ENHRY and SYGVKD. Trimming stripped 7 bases from V and 0 bases from J, with 7 bases between. The CDR3 extends over 13 amino acids. The CDR3 spells CAITPSSNQPQHF. DNA for the CDR3: TGTGCCATCACTCCTAGTAGCAATCAGCCCCAGCATTTT.

CDR3 nucleotide sequence: TGCGCCAGCAGCCAAGTAGCCGGGACTAGGGGAGAGACCCAGTACTTC. Encoded protein: CASSQVAGTRGETQYF. The V and J genes are TRBV4-1 and TRBJ2-5; 8 nucleotides agree with TRBD2. The CDR3 extends over 16 amino acids. V shed 1 base and J 4 bases; nucleotides not matched to a gene: 8. The germline V gene has CDR1 MGHRA and CDR2 YSYEKL.

This chain links TRBV7-2 with TRBJ2-7; 7 bases agree with TRBD1. The ends lost 4 bases at V and 6 bases at J; junction bases unmatched: 15. This CDR3 is 16 amino acids long. CDR1 is SGHTA, CDR2 FQGNSA, per germline. The DNA of the CDR3 is TGTGCCAGCAGCTCTGGACAGGCCCTACGTTTCTCCGAGCAGTACTTC. Amino acid sequence: CASSSGQALRFSEQYF. Together with reference TRBV7-2 and TRBJ2-7, the CDR3 gives the full variable domain: GAGVSQSPSNKVTEKGKDVELRCDPISGHTALYWYRQSLGQGLEFLIYFQGNSAPDKSGLPSDRFSAERTGGSVSTLTIQRTQQEDSAVYLCASSSGQALRFSEQYFGPGTRLTVT.

The chain is built from TRBV4-2 and TRBJ2-7, with 11 bases matching TRBD2. The CDR3 extends over 15 amino acids. Germline V gene lookup returns CDR1 LGHNA and CDR2 YNFKEQ. V dropped 1 base and J dropped 7; count of bases not matched to a gene: 6. The CDR3 here is CASSQALAGAEEQYF. The CDR3 nucleotides are TGTGCCAGCAGCCAAGCACTAGCGGGAGCAGAGGAGCAGTACTTC.

The rearrangement links TRBV11-3 to TRBJ2-1; D perhaps matches TRBD1 (8 bases). There are 17 residues in the CDR3. V was shortened by 4 bases and J by 9 bases, with 25 bases between the two germline ends. The germline CDR1 and CDR2 sequences are SGHNT and YENEEA. CDR3 in amino acids: CASSSPGGTGGGIEQFF. CDR3 sequence (DNA): TGTGCCAGCAGCTCCCCGGGGGGCACAGGGGGAGGTATTGAGCAGTTCTTC.

This chain connects TRBV7-8 to TRBJ2-2; a possible D gene is TRBD1 (5 bases). The CDR3 is 15 residues long. Trimming shortened V by 5 bases and J by 1 base, and 11 bases separated the two germline ends. Germline V gene sequence: CDR1 SGHVS, CDR2 FQNEAQ. The CDR3 DNA follows: TGTGCCAGCAGCGCGGACATTGTGAACACCGGGGAGCTGTTTTTT. The encoded protein is CASSADIVNTGELFF.

This chain connects TRBV7-9 to TRBJ1-1; TRBD1 might be the D (5 bases). Germline-derived CDR1 and CDR2 are SEHNR and FQNEAQ (reference sequence). V shed 5 bases and J shed 4 bases, with 23 bases lying between them. The CDR3 is 17 amino acids. CDR3 DNA sequence: TGTGCCAGCAGCCTGGGGAGGGGTGGCCCCACCGGCACTGAAGCTTTCTTT. Its protein is CASSLGRGGPTGTEAFF. The full variable domain, with the rest looked up from reference TRBV7-9 and TRBJ1-1, is DTGVSQNPRHKITKRGQNVTFRCDPISEHNRLYWYRQTLGQGPEFLTYFQNEAQLEKSRLLSDRFSAERPKGSFSTLEIQRTEQGDSAMYLCASSLGRGGPTGTEAFFGQGTRLTVV.